This TCR beta chain was retrieved from a study of cytomegalovirus exposure and HLA in healthy donors. Overall study: The roughly 130 validation repertoires used the same platform as the approximately 700 first-cohort repertoires (as reported by a later analysis). Findings and limits, study-wide: Among TCR beta chains, those listed as cytomegalovirus-associated numbered roughly 150. That first-cohort TCR clusters tended to co-occur in the roughly 120 validation repertoires was found in a later analysis.

Repertoires were generated with immunoSEQ multiplex PCR, while TCRdb's copy carries only in-frame clones and drops some. This sample has 110,000 to 150,000 clones, with just over 90% found just once. The study drew the donors from its approximately 120-subject validation cohort, separate from the roughly 670-subject first cohort. As to this clone: Its antigen is unidentified.

The TCR originated in a man younger than 35 in good health and CMV-seronegative. Input material: PBMCs.

CDR3 amino acids: CASSPPGTASYEQYF. CDR3 nucleotides: TGTGCCAGCTCACCACCGGGGACAGCTTCCTACGAGCAGTACTTC. This rearrangement joins TRBV18 to TRBJ2-7; 7 positions agree with TRBD1. V shed 0 bases, J shed 1 base, and the junction held 3 bases outside the gene matches. Germline V gives CDR1 KGHSH, CDR2 LQKENI. There are 15 residues in the CDR3.